This TCR beta chain was sequenced for a study of molecular identifiers for immune sequencing clone quantification. The study's findings and limits: Shared barcodes on identical TCR molecules could underestimate the sizes of highly expanded clones.

Sorted cells numbering about 20,000 to 1,000,000, with 10%, 30% or 50% RNA, yielded the naive CD8 libraries. Sorting defined naive CD8 T cells as CD8+CD4-CCR7+CD45RA+. J was trimmed by 5 bases and V by 3 bases; bases with no gene match: 6. This CDR3 region has 14 residues. Germline V lookup: CDR1 SGHAT, CDR2 FQNNGV. TCRdb processed the PCR reads anew with MiXCR; each CDR3 protein has one entry. This table has about half a million distinct CDR3 sequences, about 22% appearing once. In regard to this clonotype: Its antigen is as yet unknown.

The sequence came from a human donor in good health. Some libraries in this study had Jurkat cell RNA spiked in. Sequencing was performed on naive CD8+ T cells from blood, with Jurkat cell RNA spiked in. Described subset: FACS-sorted CD8+CD4-CCR7+CD45RA+ naive T cells. The chain recombines TRBV11-2 with TRBJ1-2; 7 bases agree with TRBD1. The CDR3 loop is CASSFQGGHYGYTF. Here the CDR3 DNA reads TGTGCCAGCAGCTTCCAAGGGGGCCATTATGGCTACACCTTC.